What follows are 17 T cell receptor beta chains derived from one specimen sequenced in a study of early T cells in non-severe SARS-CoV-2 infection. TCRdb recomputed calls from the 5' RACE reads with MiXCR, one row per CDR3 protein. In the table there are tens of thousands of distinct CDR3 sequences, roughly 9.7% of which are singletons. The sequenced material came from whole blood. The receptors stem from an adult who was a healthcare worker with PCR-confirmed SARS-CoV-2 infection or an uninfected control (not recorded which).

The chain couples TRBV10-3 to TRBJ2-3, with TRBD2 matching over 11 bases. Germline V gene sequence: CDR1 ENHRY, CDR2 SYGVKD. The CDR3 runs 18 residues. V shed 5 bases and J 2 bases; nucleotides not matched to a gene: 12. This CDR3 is CAISYGTSGGKTTDTQYF. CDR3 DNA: TGTGCCATCAGTTACGGGACTAGCGGAGGTAAAACCACAGATACGCAGTATTTT.

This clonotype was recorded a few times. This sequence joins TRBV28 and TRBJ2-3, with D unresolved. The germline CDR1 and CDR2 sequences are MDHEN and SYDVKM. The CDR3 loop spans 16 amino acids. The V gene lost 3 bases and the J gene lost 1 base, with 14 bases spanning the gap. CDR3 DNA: TGTGCCAGCAGTTTCCCTGCCAGACCAGGCACAGATACGCAGTATTTT. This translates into CASSFPARPGTDTQYF.

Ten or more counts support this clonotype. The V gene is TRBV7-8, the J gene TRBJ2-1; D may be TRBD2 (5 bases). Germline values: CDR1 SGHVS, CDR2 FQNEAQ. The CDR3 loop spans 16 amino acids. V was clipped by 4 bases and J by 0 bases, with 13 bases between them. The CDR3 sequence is CASSSGGRSSYNEQFF. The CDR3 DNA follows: TGTGCCAGCAGCTCCGGAGGCAGAAGCTCCTACAATGAGCAGTTCTTC.

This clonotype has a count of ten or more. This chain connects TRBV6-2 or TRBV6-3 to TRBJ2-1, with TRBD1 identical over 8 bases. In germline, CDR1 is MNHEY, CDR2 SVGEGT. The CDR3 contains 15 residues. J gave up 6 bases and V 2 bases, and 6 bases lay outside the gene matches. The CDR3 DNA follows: TGTGCCAGCAGTTACCCCACCGGGACAGGCAATGAGCAGTTCTTC. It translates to CASSYPTGTGNEQFF.

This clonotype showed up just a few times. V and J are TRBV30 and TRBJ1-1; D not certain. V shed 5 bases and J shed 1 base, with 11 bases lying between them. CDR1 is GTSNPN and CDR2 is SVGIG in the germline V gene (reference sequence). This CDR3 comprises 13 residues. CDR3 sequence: CAWEVSANTEAFF. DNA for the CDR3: TGTGCCTGGGAGGTGTCAGCGAACACTGAAGCTTTCTTT.

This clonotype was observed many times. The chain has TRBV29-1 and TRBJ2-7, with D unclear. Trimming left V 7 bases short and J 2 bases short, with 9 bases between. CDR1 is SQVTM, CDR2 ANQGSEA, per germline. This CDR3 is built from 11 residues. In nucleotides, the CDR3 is TGCAGCGGGTGCACGGCCTACGAGCAGTACTTC. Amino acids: CSGCTAYEQYF.

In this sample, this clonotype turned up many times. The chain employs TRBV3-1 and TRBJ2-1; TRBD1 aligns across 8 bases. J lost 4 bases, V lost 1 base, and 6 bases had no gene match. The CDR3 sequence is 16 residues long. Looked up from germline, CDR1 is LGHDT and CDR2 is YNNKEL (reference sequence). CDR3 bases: TGTGCCAGCAGCCAAGCCACAGGGGGAGGATACAATGAGCAGTTCTTC. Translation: CASSQATGGGYNEQFF.

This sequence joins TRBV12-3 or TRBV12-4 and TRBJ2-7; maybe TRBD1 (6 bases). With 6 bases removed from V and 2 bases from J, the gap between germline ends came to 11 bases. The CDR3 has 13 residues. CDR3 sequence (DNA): TGTGCCAGCAGGATGACAGGACCCTACGAGCAGTACTTC. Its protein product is CASRMTGPYEQYF.

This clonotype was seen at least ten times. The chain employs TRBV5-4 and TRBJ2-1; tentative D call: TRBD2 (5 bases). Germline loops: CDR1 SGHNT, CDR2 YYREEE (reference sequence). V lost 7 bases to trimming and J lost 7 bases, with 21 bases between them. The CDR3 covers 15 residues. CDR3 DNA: TGTGCCAGCCGCACCCACCCTGGCGGGTTTAATGAGCAGTTCTTC. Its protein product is CASRTHPGGFNEQFF.

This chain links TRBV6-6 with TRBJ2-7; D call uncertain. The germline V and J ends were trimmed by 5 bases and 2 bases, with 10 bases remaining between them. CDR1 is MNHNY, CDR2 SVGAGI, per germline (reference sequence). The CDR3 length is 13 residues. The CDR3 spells CASSKTNPYEQYF. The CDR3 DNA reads TGTGCCAGCAGTAAGACCAATCCCTACGAGCAGTACTTC.

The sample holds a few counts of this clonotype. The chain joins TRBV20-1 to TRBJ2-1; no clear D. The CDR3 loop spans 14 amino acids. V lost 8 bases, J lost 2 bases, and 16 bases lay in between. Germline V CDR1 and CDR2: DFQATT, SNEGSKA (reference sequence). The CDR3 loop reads CSSSDIAAYNEQFF. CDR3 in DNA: TGCAGTTCCTCAGACATCGCCGCCTACAATGAGCAGTTCTTC.

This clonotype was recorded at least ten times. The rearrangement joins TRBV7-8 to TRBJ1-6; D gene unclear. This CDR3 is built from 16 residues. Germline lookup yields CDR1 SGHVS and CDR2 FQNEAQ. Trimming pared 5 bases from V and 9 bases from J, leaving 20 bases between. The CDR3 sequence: CASSPHGGGRTSPLHF. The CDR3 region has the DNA TGTGCCAGCAGCCCCCACGGCGGAGGGCGGACTTCACCCCTCCACTTT.

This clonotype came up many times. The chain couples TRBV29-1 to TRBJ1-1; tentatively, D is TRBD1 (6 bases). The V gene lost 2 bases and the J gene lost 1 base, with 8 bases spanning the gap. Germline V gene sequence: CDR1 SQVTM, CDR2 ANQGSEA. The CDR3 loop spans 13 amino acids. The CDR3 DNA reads TGCAGCGTTGAAAGGACAGCGAACACTGAAGCTTTCTTT. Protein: CSVERTANTEAFF.

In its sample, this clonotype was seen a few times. The CDR3, as DNA: TGTGCCAGCAGCGAGTCCCTGAGGAACACTGAAGCTTTCTTT. It is translated as CASSESLRNTEAFF. The chain uses TRBV6-6 and TRBJ1-1, with no clear D. Germline V gene sequence: CDR1 MNHNY, CDR2 SVGAGI (reference sequence). This CDR3 region has 14 residues. Trimming took 6 bases from V and 1 from J, leaving 12 bases between them.

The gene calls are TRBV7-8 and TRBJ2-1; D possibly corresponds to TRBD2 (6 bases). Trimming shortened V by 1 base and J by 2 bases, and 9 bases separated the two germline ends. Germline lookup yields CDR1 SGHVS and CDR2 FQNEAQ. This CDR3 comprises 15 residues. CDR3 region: CASSLDGTPYNEQFF. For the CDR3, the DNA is TGTGCCAGCAGCTTAGACGGGACTCCCTACAATGAGCAGTTCTTC.

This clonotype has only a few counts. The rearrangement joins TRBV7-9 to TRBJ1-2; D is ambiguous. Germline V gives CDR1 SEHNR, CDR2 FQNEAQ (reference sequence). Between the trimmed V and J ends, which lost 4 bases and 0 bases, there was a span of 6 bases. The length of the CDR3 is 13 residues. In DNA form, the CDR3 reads TGTGCCAGCAGCTCTCCAACTAACTATGGCTACACCTTC. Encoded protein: CASSSPTNYGYTF. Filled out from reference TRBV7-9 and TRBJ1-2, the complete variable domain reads DTGVSQNPRHKITKRGQNVTFRCDPISEHNRLYWYRQTLGQGPEFLTYFQNEAQLEKSRLLSDRFSAERPKGSFSTLEIQRTEQGDSAMYLCASSSPTNYGYTFGSGTRLTVV.

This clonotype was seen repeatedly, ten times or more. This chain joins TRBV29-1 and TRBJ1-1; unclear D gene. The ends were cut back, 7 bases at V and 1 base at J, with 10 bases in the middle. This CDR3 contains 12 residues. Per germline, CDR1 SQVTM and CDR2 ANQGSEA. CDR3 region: CSGRAANTEAFF. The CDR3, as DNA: TGCAGCGGCCGGGCTGCGAACACTGAAGCTTTCTTT.